These 25 T cell receptor beta chains originate from one sample sequenced in a study of early T cells in non-severe SARS-CoV-2 infection. TCRdb reanalysed the 5' RACE reads using MiXCR and keeps one entry per CDR3 protein. Seen here are 65,000 to 70,000 distinct CDR3 sequences, 11% observed once, and the top ten hold 6.4%. The sequencing sample was made of whole blood. The receptors come from an adult who was a healthcare worker with PCR-confirmed SARS-CoV-2 infection or an uninfected control (not recorded which).

CDR3 DNA sequence: TGCAGTGCCGAAAGGACAGGGTTTGGGCAGCCCCAGCATTTT. It translates to CSAERTGFGQPQHF. V gene TRBV20-1 combines with J gene TRBJ1-5; 8 bases are shared with TRBD1. The CDR3 loop spans 14 amino acids. The V gene's germline CDR1 is DFQATT and CDR2 SNEGSKA (reference sequence). With V trimmed by 6 bases and J by 7 bases, 11 bases remained unmatched.

The sample holds many counts of this clonotype. This chain connects TRBV19 to TRBJ2-2, with a weak D call TRBD2 (6 bases). V lost 4 bases to trimming and J lost 6 bases, with 21 bases between them. This CDR3 region has 17 residues. From germline, CDR1 is LNHDA and CDR2 SQIVND (reference sequence). The CDR3 nucleotides are TGTGCCAGTAGTACTAGCTTTATCGGAGGGCCCCCCGGGGAGCTGTTTTTT. It specifies CASSTSFIGGPPGELFF.

This clonotype was seen a handful of times. V gene TRBV5-1 combines with J gene TRBJ2-7; 13 bases are shared with TRBD2. This CDR3 spans 15 amino acids. V lost 3 bases and J lost 3; bases outside the gene matches: 3. CDR1 is SGHRS, CDR2 YFSETQ, per germline. CDR3 sequence (DNA): TGCGCCAGCAGCTGGAGGACTAGCGGGAGCTACGAGCAGTACTTC. Residues: CASSWRTSGSYEQYF.

This clonotype was recorded at least ten times. The chain carries TRBV28 and TRBJ2-2; TRBD1 aligns across 8 bases. Germline-derived CDR1 and CDR2 are MDHEN and SYDVKM. The CDR3 loop spans 15 amino acids. The junction had 8 bases not matched to a gene; V was cut back by 6 bases and J by 5 bases. CDR3 protein: CASSFSGQGTGELFF. The CDR3 DNA reads as TGTGCCAGCAGCTTTTCTGGACAGGGTACCGGGGAGCTGTTTTTT.

This clonotype was observed at least ten times. The genes are TRBV5-1 and TRBJ2-7, with TRBD2 as a possible D gene (6 bases). V gave up 2 bases and J gave up 6 bases, with 12 bases separating them. This CDR3 is 13 amino acids long. Germline V gene sequence: CDR1 SGHRS, CDR2 YFSETQ. The CDR3 is CASSFGGGAEQYF. The CDR3 DNA reads as TGCGCCAGCAGCTTCGGGGGAGGAGCCGAGCAGTACTTC.

This clonotype was picked up a small number of times. The chain employs TRBV12-3 or TRBV12-4 and TRBJ2-1; the D gene could be TRBD1 or TRBD2 (5 bases each). Trimming shortened V by 5 bases and J by 4 bases, and 12 bases separated the two germline ends. The CDR3 has 14 residues. CDR3: CASSGDRDYNEQFF. CDR3 DNA sequence: TGTGCCAGCAGTGGGGACCGGGATTACAATGAGCAGTTCTTC.

This chain joins TRBV18 and TRBJ2-2; 8 positions match TRBD2. CDR3 length: 15 residues. The germline V gene encodes CDR1 KGHSH and CDR2 LQKENI. V lost 1 base to trimming and J lost 6 bases; unmatched junction nucleotides: 4. The CDR3 bases are TGTGCCAGCTCACCACTAGCGGGATCTCCCGGGGAGCTGTTTTTT. This encodes CASSPLAGSPGELFF.

V is TRBV28 and J is TRBJ2-2; 10 bases line up with TRBD2. The germline CDR1 and CDR2 sequences are MDHEN and SYDVKM. The CDR3 sequence is 15 residues long. Trimming took 9 bases from V and 7 from J; bases not matched to a gene: 11. The CDR3, as DNA: TGTGCCAGTGAACCCAGCGGGAGGGCCATCGGGGAGCTGTTTTTT. Encoded protein: CASEPSGRAIGELFF.

The chain carries TRBV20-1 and TRBJ1-1; TRBD1 matches at 7 bases. CDR3 size: 13 residues. CDR1 is DFQATT and CDR2 is SNEGSKA in the germline V gene (reference sequence). Trimming cost V 0 bases and J 7 bases; bases outside gene matches: 5. The CDR3 loop reads CSARDDREVEAFF. The CDR3 DNA reads as TGCAGTGCTAGAGATGACAGGGAAGTTGAAGCTTTCTTT.

This clonotype showed up just a few times. The chain employs TRBV20-1 and TRBJ2-5, with TRBD2 as a possible D gene (6 bases). V shed 5 bases and J shed 5 bases, with 21 bases lying between them. This CDR3 comprises 15 residues. Germline-derived CDR1 and CDR2 are DFQATT and SNEGSKA (reference sequence). CDR3 in amino acids: CSALNGDSFSETQYF. CDR3 nucleotides: TGCAGTGCTCTCAACGGGGACTCCTTCTCGGAGACCCAGTACTTC.

In this sample, this clonotype turned up a few times. J is TRBJ2-5 and V is TRBV28; weak D call: TRBD1 (5 bases). The V end lost 3 bases, the J end lost 4 bases, and 15 bases lay between the germline ends. The CDR3 runs to 15 residues. Germline V lookup: CDR1 MDHEN, CDR2 SYDVKM. CDR3 sequence reads: CASSLPWSGPETQYF. In nucleotides, the CDR3 is TGTGCCAGCAGTTTGCCGTGGTCAGGGCCAGAGACCCAGTACTTC.

The chain has TRBV27 and TRBJ2-1, with D possibly being TRBD2 (6 bases). CDR1 is MNHEY, CDR2 SMNVEV, per germline (reference sequence). CDR3 length: 15 residues. V was cut by 8 bases and J by 1 base, with 15 bases left in between. The CDR3 bases are TGTGCCAGCGATAAGGCGGCGGGATCCTACAATGAGCAGTTCTTC. As protein: CASDKAAGSYNEQFF.

V usage is TRBV10-1 and J usage is TRBJ2-3, with TRBD2 matching 7 bases. V gave up 0 bases and J gave up 6 bases; unmatched junction bases: 6. The CDR3 is 15 residues long. Germline V gene sequence: CDR1 WNHNN, CDR2 SYGVQD (reference sequence). CDR3 amino acids: CASSESVAGDDTQYF. The CDR3 nucleotides read TGCGCCAGCAGTGAGTCGGTGGCGGGAGACGATACGCAGTATTTT.

This clonotype was seen at least ten times. In DNA, the CDR3 is TGTGCCAGCAGGGACATCTATGGCTACACCTTC. Protein: CASRDIYGYTF. This chain links TRBV6-2 or TRBV6-3 with TRBJ1-2; a possible D gene is TRBD1 (5 bases). The CDR3 spans 11 residues. Germline lookup yields CDR1 MNHEY and CDR2 SVGEGT. The germline V and J ends were trimmed by 6 bases and 4 bases, with 6 bases remaining between them.

The chain joins TRBV21-1 to TRBJ2-7; TRBD1 is taken as the D call from the table, unchecked against the DNA. TRBV21-1 is reported as a pseudogene. The length of the CDR3 is 11 residues. The CDR3 coding sequence is TGTGCCAGCAGCTTACCCGGGGAGCAGTACTTC. Its protein is CASSLPGEQYF.

The chain links TRBV6-5 to TRBJ1-2; D uncertain. This CDR3 spans 14 amino acids. The ends were cut back, 6 bases at V and 8 bases at J, with 19 bases in the middle. Germline CDR1 is MNHEY and CDR2 is SVGAGI. The CDR3 DNA sequence: TGTGCCAGCAGGAGGGCACTATCTACTGGCGGCTACACCTTC. Protein product: CASRRALSTGGYTF.

This clonotype has just a few counts. This chain uses TRBV7-2 with TRBJ1-2, with D possibly matching TRBD1 (5 bases). CDR1 is SGHTA and CDR2 is FQGNSA in the germline V gene. The CDR3 has 13 residues. The V end lost 2 bases, the J end lost 8 bases, and 12 bases lay between the germline ends. The CDR3 spells CASSLSIWGGYTF. CDR3 coding DNA: TGTGCCAGCAGCTTAAGTATTTGGGGCGGCTACACCTTC.

J is TRBJ2-2 and V is TRBV7-2; no reliable D call. Germline values: CDR1 SGHTA, CDR2 FQGNSA. The CDR3 loop spans 14 amino acids. With 1 base removed from V and 4 bases from J, the gap between germline ends came to 7 bases. CDR3 DNA sequence: TGTGCCAGCAGCTTAGTAATACCCACCGGGGAGCTGTTTTTT. Its protein is CASSLVIPTGELFF. Filled out from reference TRBV7-2 and TRBJ2-2, the complete variable domain reads GAGVSQSPSNKVTEKGKDVELRCDPISGHTALYWYRQSLGQGLEFLIYFQGNSAPDKSGLPSDRFSAERTGGSVSTLTIQRTQQEDSAVYLCASSLVIPTGELFFGEGSRLTVL.

V usage is TRBV4-3 and J usage is TRBJ2-1; 7 bases map to TRBD1. The trim removed 4 bases at V and 7 bases at J, leaving 7 bases unmatched. The CDR3 length is 14 residues. Per germline, CDR1 LGHNA and CDR2 YSLEER. The CDR3 sequence is CASSPTDRKNEQFF. CDR3 nucleotides: TGCGCCAGCAGCCCTACGGACAGGAAGAATGAGCAGTTCTTC.

This clonotype was counted only a few times. This chain connects TRBV7-3 to TRBJ2-1; 10 bases are a match to TRBD2. Unmatched junction bases numbered 3, after V lost 5 bases and J lost 5 bases. The CDR3 contains 14 residues. Germline V gene data show CDR1 as SGHTA and CDR2 as FQGTGA. The CDR3: CASSQTSGHNEQFF. The DNA for the CDR3 is TGTGCCAGCAGCCAGACTAGCGGGCACAATGAGCAGTTCTTC. Supplemented by reference TRBV7-3 and TRBJ2-1, the full variable domain reads GAGVSQTPSNKVTEKGKYVELRCDPISGHTALYWYRQSLGQGPEFLIYFQGTGAADDSGLPNDRFFAVRPEGSVSTLKIQRTERGDSAVYLCASSQTSGHNEQFFGPGTRLTVL.

The V and J genes are TRBV6-1 and TRBJ1-4; 8 bases agree with TRBD1. CDR1 and CDR2 (germline): MNHNS, SASEGT. Trimming cost V 4 bases and J 8 bases; bases outside gene matches: 3. The CDR3 is 13 amino acids. The chain's CDR3 is CASSARQGEKLFF. The CDR3 DNA is TGTGCCAGCAGTGCCCGACAGGGGGAAAAACTGTTTTTT.

The J gene is TRBJ2-7, the V gene TRBV3-1; 11 bases fit TRBD1. The CDR3 runs to 15 residues. The trim removed 5 bases at V and 3 bases at J, leaving 6 bases unmatched. Germline CDR1 LGHDT, CDR2 YNNKEL (reference sequence). DNA of the CDR3: TGTGCCAGCAGCTCCGGGACAGGGGGTTTCTACGAGCAGTACTTC. It specifies CASSSGTGGFYEQYF.

This clonotype appeared a few times. CDR3 region: CASSLSEGGGPYNEQFF. The CDR3 coding sequence is TGTGCCAGCAGTTTATCAGAAGGGGGAGGGCCTTACAATGAGCAGTTCTTC. This chain joins TRBV28 and TRBJ2-1, with a tentative D call TRBD2 (7 bases). Trimming pared 1 base from V and 4 bases from J, leaving 17 bases between. The CDR3 is 17 amino acids. The germline gives CDR1 MDHEN, CDR2 SYDVKM.

This clonotype has a count of ten or more. The chain employs TRBV9 and TRBJ1-4; D possibly corresponds to TRBD1 (5 bases). The V gene lost 4 bases and the J gene lost 7 bases, with 20 bases spanning the gap. Germline CDR1 SGDLS, CDR2 YYNGEE. This CDR3 has 16 amino acids. This chain's CDR3 is CASSPAGGRGTEKLFF. The CDR3 nucleotides are TGTGCCAGCAGCCCCGCTGGAGGTCGCGGGACTGAAAAACTGTTTTTT.

The chain recombines TRBV20-1 with TRBJ1-1; possibly TRBD1 for D (5 bases). Trimming shortened V by 0 bases and J by 1 base, and 9 bases separated the two germline ends. Germline assignment: CDR1 DFQATT and CDR2 SNEGSKA (reference sequence). This CDR3 region has 14 residues. In DNA, the CDR3 is TGCAGTGCTAGAGACCGGGGACGGAACACTGAAGCTTTCTTT. Protein: CSARDRGRNTEAFF.